The rows below give T cell receptor beta chains drawn from one sample of a study of T cells in localized non-small cell lung cancer. Repertoires were generated with immunoSEQ multiplex PCR, while TCRdb's copy carries only in-frame clones and drops some. The sample gives about 7,000 clones, around 50% of which show up once; under 3.5% is in the top ten. This sample comprised lymph node tissue, obtained before any cancer treatment. These receptors all come from a female donor older than 55 with stage I lung adenocarcinoma. CDR3s include the opening cysteine and the closing phenylalanine or tryptophan. A D gene is named only where the DNA matches it firmly. Expanded clones are given a class, and other clones once, few, many or no size at all.

clone_size,j_call,d_call,v_call,cdr3_aa,cdr3_nt
-,TRBJ1-6,TRBD1,TRBV19,CASRTAGTGYSPLHF,TGTGCCAGTAGGACTGCCGGGACAGGGTATTCACCCCTCCACTTT
-,TRBJ2-7,TRBD1,TRBV18,CASSPDRGSYEQYF,TGTGCCAGCTCACCAGACAGGGGATCCTACGAGCAGTACTTC
-,TRBJ2-6,-,TRBV19,CASSYRISGANVLTF,TGTGCCAGTAGCTACCGGATATCTGGGGCCAACGTCCTGACTTTC
-,TRBJ2-6,-,TRBV11-3,CASSLQGTGANVLTF,TGTGCCAGCAGCTTACAGGGTACTGGGGCCAACGTCCTGACTTTC
-,TRBJ1-2,-,TRBV28,CASSSPSEGKGYTF,TGTGCCAGCAGTTCCCCCTCGGAGGGAAAAGGCTACACCTTC
-,TRBJ1-2,-,TRBV30,CAWSRDRPYGYTF,TGTGCCTGGAGCCGAGACAGGCCCTATGGCTACACCTTC
-,TRBJ2-1,-,TRBV29-1,CSVWDDTFQQFF,TGCAGCGTTTGGGACGACACCTTTCAGCAGTTCTTC
-,TRBJ1-1,-,TRBV30,CAWSTTANTEAFF,TGTGCCTGGAGTACCACAGCGAACACTGAAGCTTTCTTT
-,TRBJ2-5,-,TRBV19,CASSIGQKETQYF,TGTGCCAGTAGTATTGGGCAGAAAGAGACCCAGTACTTC
-,TRBJ2-5,TRBD2,TRBV9,CASSKGTSGGWGETQYF,TGTGCCAGCAGTAAAGGGACTAGCGGGGGATGGGGTGAGACCCAGTACTTC
-,TRBJ2-7,TRBD2,TRBV28,CASSLIGTSGKAYEQYF,TGTGCCAGCAGTTTGATCGGGACTAGCGGGAAAGCCTACGAGCAGTACTTC
-,TRBJ1-2,-,TRBV29-1,CSVDRDGAQGYTF,TGCAGCGTTGACCGGGACGGAGCACAGGGCTACACCTTC
few,TRBJ2-2,TRBD1,TRBV11-3,CASSPRTGDTGELFF,TGTGCCAGCAGTCCGAGGACAGGGGACACCGGGGAGCTGTTTTTT
few,TRBJ2-5,-,TRBV6-8,CASSRKFETQYF,TGTGCCAGCAGCCGCAAGTTCGAGACCCAGTACTTC
few,TRBJ2-1,TRBD1,TRBV6-8,CASRGGQVGYNEQFF,TGTGCCAGCAGAGGGGGACAGGTAGGCTACAATGAGCAGTTCTTC
-,TRBJ2-7,-,TRBV28,CASSDTVGTYEQYF,TGTGCCAGCAGCGACACCGTGGGAACCTACGAGCAGTACTTC
few,TRBJ1-1,-,TRBV6-8,CASRQGSGSTEAFF,TGTGCCAGCAGGCAAGGGTCAGGGAGCACTGAAGCTTTCTTT
-,TRBJ2-5,TRBD2,TRBV14,CASSRTSGIETQYF,TGTGCCAGCAGCCGGACTAGCGGGATTGAGACCCAGTACTTC
-,TRBJ2-3,-,TRBV19,CATTLQGHPDTQYF,TGTGCCACTACCCTACAGGGTCATCCAGATACGCAGTATTTT
-,TRBJ1-1,-,TRBV30,CAWSARTVNTEAFF,TGTGCCTGGAGTGCCCGGACAGTTAACACTGAAGCTTTCTTT
-,TRBJ1-1,TRBD1,TRBV5-1,CASSTRTGVYAEAFF,TGCGCCAGCAGCACTAGGACAGGGGTATACGCTGAAGCTTTCTTT
-,TRBJ1-2,-,TRBV25-1,CASRGDPRGYTF,TGTGCCAGCAGAGGGGACCCAAGGGGCTACACCTTC
once,TRBJ2-7,-,TRBV29-1,CSVELSSYEQYF,TGCAGCGTTGAACTGAGCTCCTACGAGCAGTACTTC
-,TRBJ2-7,-,TRBV12-1,CASSSPPSYEQYF,TGTGCCAGCAGTTCCCCCCCCAGCTACGAGCAGTACTTC
-,TRBJ2-7,-,TRBV18,CASSPPPTELGEQYF,TGTGCCAGCTCACCACCACCTACAGAGTTAGGGGAGCAGTACTTC
-,TRBJ2-7,TRBD2,TRBV14,CASSQDRGGSVHEQYF,TGTGCCAGCAGCCAAGATCGGGGCGGGAGTGTCCACGAGCAGTACTTC
few,TRBJ2-7,-,TRBV6-8,CASSVEGYEQYF,TGTGCCAGCAGTGTTGAAGGCTACGAGCAGTACTTC
few,TRBJ2-5,TRBD2,TRBV9,CASEERTSFQETQYF,TGTGCCAGCGAGGAGCGGACTAGCTTTCAAGAGACCCAGTACTTC
once,TRBJ1-4,TRBD1,TRBV25-1,CASSERQGAATNEKLFF,TGTGCCAGCAGTGAAAGGCAGGGGGCTGCAACTAATGAAAAACTGTTTTTT
medium-sized,TRBJ1-2,-,TRBV4-1,CASSQRPIYGYTF,TGCGCCAGCAGCCAACGCCCCATCTATGGCTACACCTTC
-,TRBJ1-1,-,TRBV29-1,CSTLSGGGGTEAFF,TGCAGCACCTTAAGCGGGGGAGGGGGCACTGAAGCTTTCTTT
-,TRBJ2-4,-,TRBV19,CASSPPGTKLAKNIQYF,TGTGCCAGTAGTCCGCCGGGGACCAAACTAGCCAAAAACATTCAGTACTTC
-,TRBJ1-1,TRBD1,TRBV18,CASQSRTGDKGGTEAFF,TGTGCCAGCCAGAGCAGGACAGGGGATAAAGGGGGGACTGAAGCTTTCTTT
-,TRBJ1-2,-,TRBV6-1,CASSEHRTLGYTF,TGTGCCAGCAGTGAACATCGGACCCTCGGCTACACCTTC
-,TRBJ2-3,-,TRBV18,CASSLSGGRTDTQYF,TGTGCCAGCTCACTCTCTGGAGGGCGCACAGATACGCAGTATTTT
few,TRBJ1-4,TRBD1,TRBV9,CASSVVDRGGKLFF,TGTGCCAGCAGCGTAGTTGACAGGGGTGGAAAACTGTTTTTT
-,TRBJ2-7,-,TRBV6-8,CASSVYTPNYEQYF,TGTGCCAGCAGTGTATACACCCCCAACTACGAGCAGTACTTC
-,TRBJ2-2,-,TRBV30,CAWSIDTTGELFF,TGTGCCTGGAGTATCGATACCACCGGGGAGCTGTTTTTT
-,TRBJ1-5,-,TRBV30,CAWSEAGIQPQHF,TGTGCCTGGAGTGAGGCGGGGATTCAGCCCCAGCATTTT
-,TRBJ1-1,-,TRBV14,CASSPVDGKGTEAFF,TGTGCCAGCAGCCCTGTAGACGGAAAGGGCACTGAAGCTTTCTTT
-,TRBJ1-5,TRBD1,TRBV6-8,CASSIGTGNQPQHF,TGTGCCAGCAGTATAGGGACAGGGAATCAGCCCCAGCATTTT
few,TRBJ2-7,-,TRBV4-1,CASSQETSYEQYF,TGCGCCAGCAGCCAAGAAACTTCCTACGAGCAGTACTTC
-,TRBJ2-5,-,TRBV29-1,CSVAYSLETQYF,TGCAGCGTTGCTTATTCTCTTGAGACCCAGTACTTC
-,TRBJ1-1,TRBD1,TRBV25-1,CASSATWDRAEAFF,TGTGCCAGCAGTGCTACTTGGGACAGGGCTGAAGCTTTCTTT
few,TRBJ2-5,TRBD1,TRBV11-3,CASSVRTGGRANQETQYF,TGTGCCAGCAGCGTCAGGACAGGGGGCCGCGCAAATCAAGAGACCCAGTACTTC
-,TRBJ2-2,-,TRBV6-8,CASIGTFYTGELFF,TGTGCCAGCATAGGGACTTTTTACACCGGGGAGCTGTTTTTT
-,TRBJ2-5,TRBD1,TRBV9,CASSLDRGLLQETQYF,TGTGCCAGCAGCCTCGACAGGGGGCTTCTACAAGAGACCCAGTACTTC
-,TRBJ2-1,-,TRBV25-1,CASSDPGGGRYNEQFF,TGTGCCAGCAGTGACCCCGGGGGCGGACGATACAATGAGCAGTTCTTC
-,TRBJ1-1,TRBD1,TRBV11-3,CASSPGQGGANTEAFF,TGTGCCAGCAGCCCAGGACAGGGCGGAGCGAACACTGAAGCTTTCTTT
-,TRBJ2-7,TRBD1,TRBV29-1,CSVGTGFYEQYF,TGCAGCGTCGGGACAGGATTCTACGAGCAGTACTTC
few,TRBJ2-5,-,TRBV9,CASSVSGRGHGSQYF,TGTGCCAGCAGCGTATCAGGTCGGGGGCATGGAAGCCAGTACTTC